One TCR beta chain is described in this entry. The germline CDR1 and CDR2 sequences are LGHNA and YSLEER. J was trimmed by 6 bases and V by 5 bases; bases with no gene match: 9. The CDR3 is 15 residues long. One entry per CDR3 protein, called by TCRdb with MiXCR from the 5' RACE reads. The sample consists of about 8,600 distinct CDR3 sequences, around 15% of them appearing once. The sample was memory CD4+ T cells sorted from blood. Described subset: memory CD4+ T cells, CD4+CD45RO+CD25-. The sequence was collected from a female donor with breast cancer. The gene calls are TRBV4-3 and TRBJ1-4; 7 positions agree with TRBD1. CDR3 DNA sequence: TGCGCCAGCAGCTCCCTACAGGGGAACTATGAAAAACTGTTTTTT. Protein sequence: CASSSLQGNYEKLFF.